The 22 T cell receptor beta chains reported below all come from one sample, sequenced in a study of shared clonotypes between healthy human individuals. Produced via immunoSEQ multiplex PCR; TCRdb's table is partial and in-frame only. The sample consists of 2 million to 2.5 million clones, 85% to 95% of them appearing once. Sequenced sample: naive CD4+ T cells from PBMCs. Subset meaning: CD45RA+ positively selected. Every receptor here comes from a man aged 18 to 29 in good health. Some clones in this sample may be carry-over from other donors' samples.

The chain couples TRBV5-4 to TRBJ1-2, with unresolved D. The CDR3 is made up of 12 amino acids. V was trimmed by 1 base and J by 14 bases, leaving 15 bases between them. Per germline, CDR1 SGHNT and CDR2 YYREEE (reference sequence). In nucleotides, the CDR3 is TGTGCCAGCAGCTTGAGGCAACCCCCGGCTACCTTC. Protein product: CASSLRQPPATF.

V gene TRBV28 combines with J gene TRBJ1-1; D is uncertain. The V and J ends lost 10 bases and 10 bases respectively, with 22 bases between them. The CDR3 runs 13 residues. Germline values: CDR1 MDHEN, CDR2 SYDVKM. CDR3 nucleotide sequence: TGTGCCACCACCCGGCCGGGCTTGGTTTTAGCTTTCTTT. Protein sequence: CATTRPGLVLAFF.

This clone has only one observation. The gene calls are TRBV18 and TRBJ2-5, with 8 bases identical to TRBD1. CDR3 size: 13 residues. V was clipped by 8 bases and J by 2 bases; unmatched bases: 4. Germline lookup yields CDR1 KGHSH and CDR2 LQKENI. In DNA form, the CDR3 reads TGTGCCAGCACAGGGGACAGGCAAGAGACCCAGTACTTC. This codes for CASTGDRQETQYF.

The chain joins TRBV6-1 to TRBJ1-2; the match to TRBD1 covers 8 bases. With 10 bases clipped from V and 8 bases from J, the junction kept 18 bases outside the gene matches. From germline, CDR1 is MNHNS and CDR2 SASEGT. This CDR3 region has 15 residues. CDR3: CATQGGKTGAGGYTF. The CDR3 nucleotides read TGTGCCACCCAGGGGGGTAAGACAGGGGCTGGAGGCTACACCTTC.

The chain has TRBV6-5 and TRBJ1-3; TRBD1 is a possible D gene (5 bases). CDR1 MNHEY and CDR2 SVGAGI come from the germline V gene. The length of the CDR3 is 12 residues. Trimming took off 6 bases at V and 4 bases at J, with 7 bases between the two ends. The CDR3 DNA reads as TGTGCCAGCAGAGGGGACGGAAACACCATATATTTT. Translation gives CASRGDGNTIYF.

The chain employs TRBV30 and TRBJ2-3; D is uncertain. The V end lost 2 bases, the J end lost 1 base, and 10 bases lay between the germline ends. This CDR3 region has 14 residues. From germline, CDR1 is GTSNPN and CDR2 SVGIG (reference sequence). CDR3 coding DNA: TGTGCCTGGAGTTTAAATCTTGGCACAGATACGCAGTATTTT. Its protein is CAWSLNLGTDTQYF.

V gene TRBV11-3 combines with J gene TRBJ2-2; 7 bases match TRBD2. Germline CDR1 SGHNT, CDR2 YENEEA. The CDR3 runs to 17 residues. V shed 5 bases and J 4 bases; nucleotides not matched to a gene: 13. The CDR3 protein is CASSPSRERLSTGELFF. The DNA for the CDR3 is TGTGCCAGCAGCCCCTCGCGGGAGAGGTTAAGCACCGGGGAGCTGTTTTTT.

This clone was found once. The chain employs TRBV6-1 and TRBJ2-1; TRBD1 aligns across 9 bases. The junction had 7 bases not matched to a gene; V was cut back by 9 bases and J by 4 bases. The CDR3 contains 14 residues. Germline V lookup: CDR1 MNHNS, CDR2 SASEGT. CDR3 sequence reads: CASGLGTGYNEQFF. Written as DNA, the CDR3 is TGTGCCAGTGGGCTCGGGACAGGGTACAATGAGCAGTTCTTC.

This chain connects TRBV15 to TRBJ1-5, with TRBD1 as a possible D gene (5 bases). V was shortened by 2 bases and J by 0 bases, with 20 bases between the two germline ends. This CDR3 is built from 19 residues. Looked up from germline, CDR1 is LNHNV and CDR2 is YYDKDF (reference sequence). The CDR3 sequence is CATSRPRARADYSNQPQHF. CDR3 sequence (DNA): TGTGCCACCAGCAGACCTCGGGCCAGGGCCGATTATAGCAATCAGCCCCAGCATTTT.

This chain joins TRBV5-1 and TRBJ1-2; 7 positions agree with TRBD1. The J segment lost 5 bases and the V segment lost 4 bases, leaving 17 bases of the junction unmatched. Germline V gives CDR1 SGHRS, CDR2 YFSETQ. This CDR3 spans 17 amino acids. DNA of the CDR3: TGCGCCAGCAGCCTACGACAGGGAACGAGGGGTATTTATGGCTACACCTTC. This translates into CASSLRQGTRGIYGYTF.

This clone was counted between two and nine times. The chain is built from TRBV19 and TRBJ2-3, with D perhaps TRBD1 (6 bases). The CDR3 contains 14 residues. V was clipped by 3 bases and J by 3 bases, with 10 bases between them. Germline lookup yields CDR1 LNHDA and CDR2 SQIVND (reference sequence). CDR3 region: CASSIPTGTDTQYF. The CDR3 nucleotides read TGTGCCAGTAGTATCCCTACAGGGACAGATACGCAGTATTTT.

This clone showed up just once. Germline and junction disagree at one end, which may indicate a read error. The rearrangement joins TRBV6-5 to TRBJ2-7; 8 nucleotides agree with TRBD1. This CDR3 has 15 residues. Germline V gene lookup returns CDR1 MNHEY and CDR2 SVGAGI. For the CDR3, the DNA is TGTGCCAGCAGTTACTCCCGGGACAGGTCCTCCGAGCAGTACTTC. Amino acid sequence: CASSYSRDRSSEQYF.

The genes are TRBV5-6 and TRBJ1-6, with 8 bases matching TRBD1. Germline CDR1 is SGHDT and CDR2 is YYEEEE. J gave up 8 bases and V 4 bases, and 8 bases lay outside the gene matches. The CDR3 extends over 15 amino acids. The CDR3 loop is CASSGRQGFYSPLHF. CDR3 nucleotides: TGTGCCAGCAGCGGTAGACAGGGGTTTTATTCACCCCTCCACTTT. The variable domain in full, completed from reference TRBV5-6 and TRBJ1-6, reads DAGVTQSPTHLIKTRGQQVTLRCSPKSGHDTVSWYQQALGQGPQFIFQYYEEEERQRGNFPDRFSGHQFPNYSSELNVNALLLGDSALYLCASSGRQGFYSPLHFGNGTRLTVT.

This chain links TRBV2 with TRBJ2-2, with TRBD2 matching over 8 bases. With V trimmed by 1 base and J by 5 bases, 6 bases remained unmatched. The CDR3 is 16 residues long. Germline CDR1 SNHLY, CDR2 FYNNEI. This CDR3 reads CASSEETSEITGELFF. The CDR3 nucleotides read TGTGCCAGCAGTGAAGAGACTAGCGAGATAACCGGGGAGCTGTTTTTT.

The chain couples TRBV6-5 to TRBJ2-1, with unresolved D. The CDR3 is 13 amino acids. CDR1 is MNHEY and CDR2 is SVGAGI in the germline V gene. The V and J ends lost 1 base and 6 bases respectively, with 7 bases between them. Here the CDR3 reads CASSYLAGNEQFF. In DNA, the CDR3 is TGTGCCAGCAGTTACTTGGCTGGCAATGAGCAGTTCTTC.

The J gene is TRBJ1-5, the V gene TRBV7-9; 7 nucleotides line up with TRBD1. The CDR3 has 15 residues. V dropped 8 bases and J dropped 5; count of bases not matched to a gene: 12. Germline values: CDR1 SEHNR, CDR2 FQNEAQ (reference sequence). The CDR3 reads CASGLTGISDQPQHF. CDR3 coding DNA: TGTGCCAGCGGATTGACAGGGATTTCAGATCAGCCCCAGCATTTT.

The V gene is TRBV7-3, the J gene TRBJ2-1; 7 nucleotides match TRBD1. With 6 bases clipped from V and 8 bases from J, the junction kept 16 bases outside the gene matches. The CDR3 length is 16 residues. Germline CDR1 SGHTA, CDR2 FQGTGA. As DNA, the CDR3 is TGTGCCAGCAGTCCTAACCAAGACAGGGTGTTCCATGAGCAGTTCTTC. It translates to CASSPNQDRVFHEQFF.

The rearrangement uses TRBV5-1 and TRBJ2-5; D perhaps matches TRBD1 (6 bases). This CDR3 contains 15 residues. Trimming shortened V by 7 bases and J by 2 bases, and 18 bases separated the two germline ends. Germline loops: CDR1 SGHRS, CDR2 YFSETQ. The CDR3 coding sequence is TGCGCCAGCGTAGCCGCCGGGACAAGTCAAGAGACCCAGTACTTC. It specifies CASVAAGTSQETQYF.

The V gene is TRBV6-1, the J gene TRBJ1-1; a possible D gene is TRBD1 (5 bases). There are 14 residues in the CDR3. Trimming left V 4 bases short and J 14 bases short, with 23 bases between. Germline CDR1 and CDR2: MNHNS and SASEGT. CDR3 in amino acids: CASSASGVLLIVFF. CDR3 bases: TGTGCCAGCAGTGCGTCGGGGGTTCTCTTGATAGTATTCTTT.

The chain carries TRBV28 and TRBJ2-3; possibly TRBD2 for D (6 bases). The CDR3 length is 19 residues. Trimming shortened V by 0 bases and J by 0 bases, and 19 bases separated the two germline ends. CDR1 is MDHEN and CDR2 is SYDVKM in the germline V gene. CDR3 loop: CASSLWGRGIDTSTDTQYF. CDR3 nucleotides: TGTGCCAGCAGTTTATGGGGACGGGGGATAGATACTAGCACAGATACGCAGTATTTT.

The rearrangement uses TRBV5-1 and TRBJ2-3, with 7 bases that match TRBD2. Trimming took 0 bases from V and 6 from J; bases not matched to a gene: 7. Germline-derived CDR1 and CDR2 are SGHRS and YFSETQ. The CDR3 covers 15 residues. CDR3: CASSLGLARFDTQYF. DNA of the CDR3: TGCGCCAGCAGCTTGGGACTAGCCCGTTTCGATACGCAGTATTTT.

The J gene is TRBJ1-5, the V gene TRBV28; perhaps TRBD1 as D (5 bases). V was trimmed by 5 bases and J by 2 bases, leaving 13 bases between them. CDR3 length equals 15 residues. Germline assignment: CDR1 MDHEN and CDR2 SYDVKM. CDR3 protein: CASSTQPTGNQPQHF. The CDR3 coding sequence is TGTGCCAGCAGTACCCAACCGACAGGCAATCAGCCCCAGCATTTT.